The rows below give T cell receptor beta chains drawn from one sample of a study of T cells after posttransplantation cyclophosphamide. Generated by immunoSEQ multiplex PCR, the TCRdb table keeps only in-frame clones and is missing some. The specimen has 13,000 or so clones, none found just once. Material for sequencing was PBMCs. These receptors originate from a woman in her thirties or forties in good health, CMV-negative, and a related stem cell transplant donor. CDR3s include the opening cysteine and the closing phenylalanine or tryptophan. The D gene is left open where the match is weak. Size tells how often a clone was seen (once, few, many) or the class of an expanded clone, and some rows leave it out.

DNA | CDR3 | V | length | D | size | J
TGTGCCAGCAGCAGTATACTGAGCTCTGGAAACACCATATATTTT | CASSSILSSGNTIYF | TRBV5-5 | 15 | - | many | TRBJ1-3
TGTGCCAGCAGTTTAGACAGGGTACGGACTGAAGCTTTCTTT | CASSLDRVRTEAFF | TRBV7-2 | 14 | TRBD1 | many | TRBJ1-1
TGCGCCAGCAGCCAAAAAGGGGGGACTAGCGGGTTACCAGATACGCAGTATTTT | CASSQKGGTSGLPDTQYF | TRBV4-1 | 18 | TRBD2 | many | TRBJ2-3
TGTGCCAGCAGCTTGGCAGGACAGCTTTACACTGAAGCTTTCTTT | CASSLAGQLYTEAFF | TRBV5-6 | 15 | - | many | TRBJ1-1
TGTGCCAGCTCACCCGAAGGGACAGGGGTCACCGGGGAGCTGTTTTTT | CASSPEGTGVTGELFF | TRBV18 | 16 | TRBD1 | - | TRBJ2-2
TGTGCCAGCTCCGCGGGAATCCCTGGAAGTGAAAAACTGTTTTTT | CASSAGIPGSEKLFF | TRBV12-3/TRBV12-4 | 15 | - | many | TRBJ1-4
TGTGCCAGTAGCTTGACTAGCGGGACCCTGGAGCTGTTTTTT | CASSLTSGTLELFF | TRBV19 | 14 | TRBD2 | many | TRBJ2-2
TGTGCCAGCAGTCTCGGGACAGCAGATCCCTACGCGCAGTATTTT | CASSLGTADPYAQYF | TRBV28 | 15 | TRBD1 | many | TRBJ2-3
TGTGCCAGCAGTTTAAGCGACCAGAACACTGAAGCTTTCTTT | CASSLSDQNTEAFF | TRBV12-3/TRBV12-4 | 14 | - | many | TRBJ1-1
TGCGCCAGCAGCTTTTTGGGACTAGCGAATTATGAGCAGTTCTTC | CASSFLGLANYEQFF | TRBV5-1 | 15 | TRBD2 | many | TRBJ2-1
TGTGCCAGCAGCTTCCTCTCGGGGGTTAGAAACACCATATATTTT | CASSFLSGVRNTIYF | TRBV28 | 15 | - | many | TRBJ1-3
TGCGCCAGCAGCCAAGTAGACCTGGGACTAGCAAGCAATGAGCAGTTCTTC | CASSQVDLGLASNEQFF | TRBV4-1 | 17 | TRBD2 | many | TRBJ2-1
TGTGCCAGCAGCCAGGGAGCACTACGGGGCTACACCTTC | CASSQGALRGYTF | TRBV12-3/TRBV12-4 | 13 | - | many | TRBJ1-2
TGTGCCAGCAGCCAAGACTACGCGAGAGCGAACACTGAAGCTTTCTTT | CASSQDYARANTEAFF | TRBV4-2 | 16 | - | many | TRBJ1-1
TGTGCCAGCAGCTTAATCAGAAACACCGGGGAGCTGTTTTTT | CASSLIRNTGELFF | TRBV7-2 | 14 | - | many | TRBJ2-2
TGTGCCAGCTCCCCGGGGAGAGCGGGGGAGCTCAATGAGCAGTTCTTC | CASSPGRAGELNEQFF | TRBV18 | 16 | TRBD2 | many | TRBJ2-1
TGTGCCAGCAGCTTATCCTCGGGGGGGTCAGGTCAGCCCCAGCATTTT | CASSLSSGGSGQPQHF | TRBV7-8 | 16 | - | few | TRBJ1-5
TGTGCCAGCAAAACGGGGGGGGCGCCCCAGCATTTT | CASKTGGAPQHF | TRBV27 | 12 | - | many | TRBJ1-5
TGTGCCAGCAGCAGCGACAGGGTGTCCTACAATGAGCAGTTCTTC | CASSSDRVSYNEQFF | TRBV6-5 | 15 | TRBD1 | many | TRBJ2-1
TGTGCCAGCAGATCAACAGGGATAGGGGGCTACACCTTC | CASRSTGIGGYTF | TRBV12-3/TRBV12-4 | 13 | - | many | TRBJ1-2
TGTGCCAGCAGCTTGGTAGGGGCCAGAACTGAAGCTTTCTTT | CASSLVGARTEAFF | TRBV5-4 | 14 | - | many | TRBJ1-1
TGTGCCAGCAGTGAAGTGGGGGGAGGGTATGGCTACACCTTC | CASSEVGGGYGYTF | TRBV6-1 | 14 | - | many | TRBJ1-2
TGTGCCAGCAGTTACCGGGACAGAGACACCGGGGAGCTGTTTTTT | CASSYRDRDTGELFF | TRBV12-3/TRBV12-4 | 15 | TRBD1 | many | TRBJ2-2
TGTGCCACCCAAGTTCCCGGGACAGGCAAGACCCAGTACTTC | CATQVPGTGKTQYF | TRBV19 | 14 | TRBD1 | many | TRBJ2-5
TGTGCCAGCAGCACCCACAGCGGAGAGACCCAGTACTTC | CASSTHSGETQYF | TRBV9 | 13 | - | - | TRBJ2-5
TGTGCCAGCAGCAAGACAGGGGATACGGACGAGCAGTACTTC | CASSKTGDTDEQYF | TRBV28 | 14 | TRBD1 | many | TRBJ2-7
TGTGCCAGCAGTTGGACCGGGAGGGCGGGGACCCAGTACTTC | CASSWTGRAGTQYF | TRBV6-2/TRBV6-3 | 14 | TRBD2 | many | TRBJ2-5
TGCAGCGTTGACCAAGGGGCCATTCAGTGCTTC | CSVDQGAIQCF | TRBV29-1 | 11 | - | - | TRBJ2-4
TGTGCCAGCAGTTCCGGGGGTCAGGGTTCCGGGGAGCTGTTTTTT | CASSSGGQGSGELFF | TRBV28 | 15 | - | many | TRBJ2-2
TGTGCCAGCAGCTTCACACAGGGAGTCAACGAGCAGTACTTC | CASSFTQGVNEQYF | TRBV7-9 | 14 | - | many | TRBJ2-7
TGCGCCAGCAGCTGGCGACAGGGAAGCACAGATACGCAGTATTTT | CASSWRQGSTDTQYF | TRBV5-1 | 15 | TRBD1 | few | TRBJ2-3
TGCGCCAGCAGCTTGGCATCGGGGCTAGCGGGAGGGCATGAGCAGTTCTTC | CASSLASGLAGGHEQFF | TRBV5-1 | 17 | TRBD2 | many | TRBJ2-1
TGTGCCAGCAGTGTTAATCTAGCGGGGGGGGTATGGGAGCAGTTCTTC | CASSVNLAGGVWEQFF | TRBV6-1 | 16 | TRBD2 | many | TRBJ2-1
TGTGCCAGCAGCCATAGTGAACAAGAGACCCAGTACTTC | CASSHSEQETQYF | TRBV12-3/TRBV12-4 | 13 | - | many | TRBJ2-5
TGTGCCAGCAGCGAGAGGGGGGGCGCGGGGATTTCCGTTGGGATTCAGTACTTC | CASSERGGAGISVGIQYF | TRBV5-4 | 18 | - | many | TRBJ2-4
TGTGCCAGCAGCTTAGCGACAGGGTCTTATGGGACCCAGTACTTC | CASSLATGSYGTQYF | TRBV11-2 | 15 | TRBD1 | many | TRBJ2-5
TGCGCCAGCAGCACCGGAGTGGCGGGCCCGGTCTACGAGCAGTACTTC | CASSTGVAGPVYEQYF | TRBV4-1 | 16 | - | many | TRBJ2-7
TGTGCCAGCAGCATGACAGGATCTGGGGCCAACGTCCTGACTTTC | CASSMTGSGANVLTF | TRBV7-9 | 15 | - | few | TRBJ2-6
TGTGCCAGCAGTTCGACTACCAAGCACTTC | CASSSTTKHF | TRBV12-3/TRBV12-4 | 10 | - | many | TRBJ2-5
TGTGCCAGTCTAGACAGGGGGACCGATCAGCCCCAGCATTTT | CASLDRGTDQPQHF | TRBV19 | 14 | TRBD1 | many | TRBJ1-5
TGTGCCAGCAGCTTACCCCTAGCGAACCAAGAGACCCAGTACTTC | CASSLPLANQETQYF | TRBV7-2 | 15 | - | many | TRBJ2-5
TGCAGTGCTAGAGGCCCCCAGGGGGAGTACTTC | CSARGPQGEYF | TRBV20-1 | 11 | TRBD1 | many | TRBJ2-7